These 21 T cell receptor beta chains share one sample of origin, sequenced in a study of PD-L1 blockade in urothelial cancer. Noted time point: pretreatment peripheral blood. Sequencing used immunoSEQ multiplex PCR; TCRdb keeps in-frame clones, though not all of them. The top ten clones hold 2% to 2.5% of a sample with 70,000 to 95,000 clones, around 83% of them seen once. The sequencing here drew on PBMCs, taken around atezolizumab (anti-PD-L1) treatment. These receptors were taken from a man between 60 and 75 years old with urothelial cancer.

In this sample, this clone turned up many times. This rearrangement joins TRBV2 to TRBJ2-2; the D gene is possibly TRBD1 (5 bases). The CDR3 extends over 14 amino acids. V lost 8 bases and J lost 1, with 11 bases in between. The germline V gene encodes CDR1 SNHLY and CDR2 FYNNEI. The CDR3: CASQGGGNTGELFF. The CDR3 coding sequence is TGTGCCAGCCAGGGTGGCGGGAACACCGGGGAGCTGTTTTTT.

The gene calls are TRBV28 and TRBJ2-7; 9 bases line up with TRBD1. The CDR3 loop spans 14 amino acids. Per germline, CDR1 MDHEN and CDR2 SYDVKM. The junction had 4 bases not matched to a gene; V was cut back by 5 bases and J by 2 bases. CDR3 in DNA: TGTGCCAGCAGTCGAAGACAGGGGGCCTACGAGCAGTACTTC. Translation: CASSRRQGAYEQYF. The whole variable domain, filled in from reference TRBV28 and TRBJ2-7, reads DVKVTQSSRYLVKRTGEKVFLECVQDMDHENMFWYRQDPGLGLRLIYFSYDVKMKEKGDIPEGYSVSREKKERFSLILESASTNQTSMYLCASSRRQGAYEQYFGPGTRLTVT.

The rearrangement links TRBV10-1 to TRBJ1-2; D may be TRBD1 (6 bases). The V and J ends lost 2 bases and 2 bases respectively, with 6 bases between them. The CDR3 has 13 amino acids. Germline loops: CDR1 WNHNN, CDR2 SYGVQD (reference sequence). The CDR3 here is CASSEQGNYGYTF. The CDR3 DNA is TGCGCCAGCAGTGAGCAGGGGAACTATGGCTACACCTTC.

The J gene is TRBJ2-7, the V gene TRBV10-3; D possibly corresponds to TRBD2 (5 bases). The CDR3 totals 11 residues. V lost 9 bases and J lost 9, with 15 bases in between. The germline V gene has CDR1 ENHRY and CDR2 SYGVKD. The CDR3 nucleotides are TGTGCCATTTCGACGGGATTTAGGCAGTACTTC. It encodes CAISTGFRQYF.

This chain joins TRBV7-2 and TRBJ2-7, with 11 bases fitting TRBD2. The CDR3 spans 15 residues. Germline trimming cut 2 bases from V and 2 bases from J; bases unmatched to any gene: 2. The germline CDR1 and CDR2 sequences are SGHTA and FQGNSA. The CDR3 is CASSLLAGGAYEQYF. CDR3 DNA sequence: TGTGCCAGCAGCTTATTAGCGGGAGGGGCCTACGAGCAGTACTTC.

This chain links TRBV18 with TRBJ1-4; D gene unclear. The CDR3 loop spans 15 amino acids. The V gene's germline CDR1 is KGHSH and CDR2 LQKENI. V shed 3 bases and J shed 4 bases, with 12 bases lying between them. The CDR3 loop is CASSPSLGNNEKLFF. CDR3 DNA sequence: TGTGCCAGCTCACCCTCCCTAGGAAATAATGAAAAACTGTTTTTT.

The V call is TRBV16, the J call TRBJ2-2, with D unclear. The length of the CDR3 is 15 residues. Trimming removed 4 bases at V and 0 bases at J, with 9 bases between. Germline-derived CDR1 and CDR2 are KGHSY and FQNENV. The CDR3 protein is CASSPLGTNTGELFF. CDR3 bases: TGTGCCAGCAGCCCCCTGGGCACGAACACCGGGGAGCTGTTTTTT.

This clone was detected many times. The chain couples TRBV6-5 to TRBJ1-2; a weak D match, TRBD1 (6 bases). The CDR3 totals 13 residues. The V and J ends lost 10 bases and 13 bases respectively, with 25 bases between them. Germline lookup yields CDR1 MNHEY and CDR2 SVGAGI. Written as DNA, the CDR3 is TGTGCCACCAATTCAAGGCAGGGGCTAGCATCCACCTTC. Its translation is CATNSRQGLASTF.

The gene calls are TRBV5-6 and TRBJ1-2, with D tentatively TRBD1 (6 bases). This CDR3 has 17 amino acids. Germline-derived CDR1 and CDR2 are SGHDT and YYEEEE. Deletions cut 4 bases from V and 2 bases from J, with 21 bases between. The CDR3 DNA sequence: TGTGCCAGCAGCGAATTCGGGAGGGGGGCTCTAAACTATGGCTACACCTTC. Translation gives CASSEFGRGALNYGYTF.

The chain joins TRBV18 to TRBJ1-6; 7 bases match TRBD1. From germline, CDR1 is KGHSH and CDR2 LQKENI. This CDR3 has 15 residues. Trimming cost V 3 bases and J 10 bases; bases outside gene matches: 9. CDR3 amino acids: CASSPNDRVDSPLHF. The CDR3 nucleotides read TGTGCCAGCTCACCGAACGACAGGGTTGACTCACCCCTCCACTTT.

This clone came up a few times. The chain carries TRBV7-9 and TRBJ2-2; 8 nucleotides align to TRBD1. The germline V gene encodes CDR1 SEHNR and CDR2 FQNEAQ (reference sequence). Trimming removed 5 bases from V and 4 bases from J; junction bases left unmatched: 9. The CDR3 loop spans 16 amino acids. In DNA form, the CDR3 reads TGTGCCAGCAGCCCCCGGGCAGGGGGCATCACCGGGGAGCTGTTTTTT. This translates into CASSPRAGGITGELFF.

The V and J genes are TRBV7-2 and TRBJ2-7; 9 bases are shared with TRBD2. Per the germline V gene, CDR1 is SGHTA and CDR2 is FQGNSA. Trimming took 1 base from V and 7 from J; bases not matched to a gene: 14. This CDR3 is 17 amino acids long. The DNA for the CDR3 is TGTGCCAGCAGCTTAGGGCGAATGGCGGGGGGGCTGGGGGAGCAGTACTTC. Translation: CASSLGRMAGGLGEQYF.

This clone was counted between two and nine times. The V call is TRBV5-4, the J call TRBJ1-2, with TRBD1 as a possible D gene (6 bases). The CDR3 contains 17 residues. Per germline, CDR1 SGHNT and CDR2 YYREEE (reference sequence). V shed 1 base and J shed 6 bases, with 22 bases lying between them. Written as DNA, the CDR3 is TGTGCCAGCAGCTTGTTGGCAGAACGGAGCGGACAGAATGGCTACACCTTC. Translated, it gives CASSLLAERSGQNGYTF.

The chain joins TRBV19 to TRBJ2-3; 7 bases map to TRBD2. The germline V gene has CDR1 LNHDA and CDR2 SQIVND (reference sequence). The CDR3 is 17 residues long. V lost 0 bases, J lost 7 bases, and 13 bases stayed unmatched. The CDR3 nucleotides are TGTGCCAGTAGTATAGATTCCCTCGGGTCGGGGGGAAATACGCAGTATTTT. Residues: CASSIDSLGSGGNTQYF.

The CDR3: CASSVAGESEQYF. In DNA, the CDR3 is TGTGCCAGCAGCGTAGCGGGAGAGTCCGAGCAGTACTTC. The J gene is TRBJ2-7, the V gene TRBV9, with D possibly matching TRBD2 (6 bases). Trimming took off 0 bases at V and 6 bases at J, with 10 bases between the two ends. This CDR3 is 13 amino acids long. Germline values: CDR1 SGDLS, CDR2 YYNGEE. The whole variable domain, remainder taken from reference TRBV9 and TRBJ2-7, is DSGVTQTPKHLITATGQRVTLRCSPRSGDLSVYWYQQSLDQGLQFLIQYYNGEERAKGNILERFSAQQFPDLHSELNLSSLELGDSALYFCASSVAGESEQYFGPGTRLTVT.

This chain links TRBV28 with TRBJ1-4; 9 nucleotides align to TRBD1. CDR1 and CDR2 from the germline V gene are MDHEN and SYDVKM. The CDR3 runs 20 residues. J was trimmed by 8 bases and V by 3 bases; bases with no gene match: 22. The chain's CDR3 is CASSFNTRSSGTGSREKLFF. The CDR3 DNA sequence: TGTGCCAGCAGTTTTAATACGAGGAGCTCTGGGACAGGGTCGAGGGAAAAACTGTTTTTT.

As DNA, the CDR3 is TGTGCCAGCAGTGAAGGTAAGGGGGCCTACACTGAAGCTTTCTTT. This encodes CASSEGKGAYTEAFF. This chain links TRBV6-1 with TRBJ1-1, with 7 positions matching TRBD1. The CDR3 spans 15 residues. Trimming removed 1 base from V and 3 bases from J; junction bases left unmatched: 5. Looked up from germline, CDR1 is MNHNS and CDR2 is SASEGT.

CDR3 in DNA: TGTGCCAGCACCAACGAAGGACAGCGGAACACTGAAGCTTTCTTT. Protein sequence: CASTNEGQRNTEAFF. J is TRBJ1-1 and V is TRBV2, with TRBD1 as a possible D gene (6 bases). The CDR3 is made up of 15 amino acids. Germline values: CDR1 SNHLY, CDR2 FYNNEI. V lost 7 bases to trimming and J lost 1 base, with 16 bases between them.

The CDR3 region is CASRTDYSRWDTQYF. The CDR3 nucleotides are TGTGCCAGCAGAACGGACTACTCTAGGTGGGATACGCAGTATTTT. The chain couples TRBV11-2 to TRBJ2-3, with a tentative D call TRBD2 (6 bases). The CDR3 loop spans 15 amino acids. The germline V gene encodes CDR1 SGHAT and CDR2 FQNNGV. V lost 6 bases and J lost 6, with 19 bases in between.

V usage is TRBV7-2 and J usage is TRBJ2-2; maybe TRBD2 (6 bases). Germline lookup yields CDR1 SGHTA and CDR2 FQGNSA. The CDR3 is 14 residues long. V dropped 11 bases and J dropped 4 bases, with 17 bases sitting between them. The CDR3 coding sequence is TGTGCCCTGGGCGGGACCGATTTCACCGGGGAGCTGTTTTTT. Encoded protein: CALGGTDFTGELFF. Full variable domain (remainder filled in from reference TRBV7-2 and TRBJ2-2): GAGVSQSPSNKVTEKGKDVELRCDPISGHTALYWYRQSLGQGLEFLIYFQGNSAPDKSGLPSDRFSAERTGGSVSTLTIQRTQQEDSAVYLCALGGTDFTGELFFGEGSRLTVL.

Here the CDR3 reads CASRGTGGGEQFF. CDR3 bases: TGTGCCAGCAGAGGTACAGGGGGTGGTGAGCAGTTCTTC. The rearrangement uses TRBV6-1 and TRBJ2-1; 8 positions agree with TRBD1. V lost 6 bases to trimming and J lost 9 bases; unmatched junction nucleotides: 7. This CDR3 has 13 residues. Germline V gene data show CDR1 as MNHNS and CDR2 as SASEGT.